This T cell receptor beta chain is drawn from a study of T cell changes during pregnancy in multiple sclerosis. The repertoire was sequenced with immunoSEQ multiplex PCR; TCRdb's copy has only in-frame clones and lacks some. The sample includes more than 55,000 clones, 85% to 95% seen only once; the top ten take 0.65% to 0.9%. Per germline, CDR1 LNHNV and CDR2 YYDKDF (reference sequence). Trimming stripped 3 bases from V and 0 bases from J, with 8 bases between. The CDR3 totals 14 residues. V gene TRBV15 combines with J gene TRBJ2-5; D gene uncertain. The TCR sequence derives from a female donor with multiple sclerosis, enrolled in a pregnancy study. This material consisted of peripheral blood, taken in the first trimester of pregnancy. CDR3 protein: CATSSGVYQETQYF. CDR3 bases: TGTGCCACCAGCAGTGGAGTCTACCAAGAGACCCAGTACTTC.